This TCR beta chain was documented in a study of cytomegalovirus exposure and HLA in healthy donors. The study's findings and limits: HLA alleles were associated with fewer than 20,000 TCR beta sequences in a later analysis at 0.05 false discovery rate. The authors later found HLA-associated TCR beta chains more clonally expanded than equally common others.

About this clone: The antigen is undetermined.

Primers included in the PCR were 60 Vbeta and 13 Jbeta primers. TCRdb keeps only in-frame clones here, not all; method: immunoSEQ multiplex PCR. This sample has over 150,000 clones, with just under 75% found just once. Losses at the gene ends were 4 bases for V and 6 bases for J; bases not matched to a gene: 3. This CDR3 comprises 14 residues. CDR1 and CDR2 (germline): LGHNA, YSLEER. The sample comprised PBMCs. The chain uses TRBV4-3 and TRBJ1-5, with 10 bases aligning to TRBD1. This receptor was obtained from a man aged 25-45 years in good health and CMV-seropositive. CDR3 bases: TGCGCCAGCAGCCTAGGGACAGGGGTTCAGCCCCAGCATTTT. It yields the protein CASSLGTGVQPQHF.